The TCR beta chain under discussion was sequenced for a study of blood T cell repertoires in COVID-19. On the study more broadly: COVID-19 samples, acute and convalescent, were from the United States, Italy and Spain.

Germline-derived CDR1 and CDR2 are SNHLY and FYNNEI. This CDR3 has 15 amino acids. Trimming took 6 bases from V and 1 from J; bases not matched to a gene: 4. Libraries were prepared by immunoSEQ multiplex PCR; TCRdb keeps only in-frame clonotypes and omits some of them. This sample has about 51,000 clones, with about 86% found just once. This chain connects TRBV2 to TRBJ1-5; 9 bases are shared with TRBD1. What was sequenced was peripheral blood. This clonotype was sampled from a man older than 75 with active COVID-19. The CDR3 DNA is TGTGCCAGCAGCTTAGACAGGGGGAGCAATCAGCCCCAGCATTTT. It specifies CASSLDRGSNQPQHF. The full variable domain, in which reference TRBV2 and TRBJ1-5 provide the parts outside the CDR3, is EPEVTQTPSHQVTQMGQEVILRCVPISNHLYFYWYRQILGQKVEFLVSFYNNEISEKSEIFDDQFSVERPDGSNFTLKIRSTKLEDSAMYFCASSLDRGSNQPQHFGDGTRLSIL.